A selection of T cell receptor beta chains follows, all from one sample in a study of CD8 T cells in Susac syndrome. MiXCR, applied by TCRdb to the immunoSEQ multiplex PCR reads, yields one record per CDR3 protein. The sample has about 150,000 distinct CDR3 sequences, roughly 96% seen once. Input material: CD8+ T cells from PBMCs. The receptors originated from a human donor with multiple sclerosis. Each CDR3 is given with its conserved first and last residue. The D gene is left open where the match is weak.

v_gene	d_gene	j_gene	CDR3nt	CDR3aa
TRBV29-1	-	TRBJ2-5	TGCAGCGTTGAAAAGCTAGCGACGGAGACCCAGTACTTC	CSVEKLATETQYF
TRBV19	-	TRBJ1-1	TGTGCCAGTAGTGCAGGGGCCACTGAAGCTTTCTTT	CASSAGATEAFF
TRBV20-1	-	TRBJ2-3	TGCAGTGCTAGAGAGGACAGAGATACGCAGTATTTT	CSAREDRDTQYF
TRBV6-6	-	TRBJ2-4	TGTGCCAGCAGTTACTCGATACACCAAGGCGAAAACATTCAGTACTTC	CASSYSIHQGENIQYF
TRBV29-1	-	TRBJ2-1	TGCAGCGTTGATGCAGGCGTCAATGAGCAGTTCTTC	CSVDAGVNEQFF
TRBV6-2/TRBV6-3	-	TRBJ2-3	TGTGCCAGCACCTACGGGGAGGATACGCAGTATTTT	CASTYGEDTQYF
TRBV4-1	TRBD2	TRBJ2-2	TGCGCCAGCAGCCAAGAAGGTTCGGGACTAGCGGACCTATTGGTGACCGGGGAGCTGTTTTTT	CASSQEGSGLADLLVTGELFF
TRBV5-4	-	TRBJ2-1	TGTGCCAGCAGCTTGCGGGATGAGCAGTTCTTC	CASSLRDEQFF
TRBV29-1	TRBD1	TRBJ2-3	TGCAGCGTTGCCCAGGGGGCCTTTTCTAGCACAGATACGCAGTATTTT	CSVAQGAFSSTDTQYF
TRBV13	TRBD1	TRBJ1-2	TGTGCCAGCAGCCTAACCCTTGGGACAGGGGACCCCTATGGCTACACCTTC	CASSLTLGTGDPYGYTF
TRBV7-9	TRBD1	TRBJ2-7	TGTGCCAGCAGCGTTCCGGGACAGGTCTACGAGCAGTACTTC	CASSVPGQVYEQYF
TRBV2	-	TRBJ2-7	TGTGCCAGCAGTCCAGGGGCAGGCTACGAGCAGTACTTC	CASSPGAGYEQYF
TRBV5-1	-	TRBJ2-3	TGCGCCAGCAGCCGCCCAACAGAGGTTAGCACAGATACGCAGTATTTT	CASSRPTEVSTDTQYF
TRBV29-1	TRBD2	TRBJ2-1	TGCAGCGTTGACGGCACTACTAGCGGGGGTTACAATGAGCAGTTCTTC	CSVDGTTSGGYNEQFF
TRBV29-1	TRBD2	TRBJ2-7	TGCAGCGTTGAAGTGCGGGCTAGCGGGTTTTACGAGCAGTACTTC	CSVEVRASGFYEQYF
TRBV3-1	TRBD2	TRBJ2-5	TGTGCCAGCAGCCAAGTGGAGGGACTAGCGGGGGGGCTGGGAGAGACCCAGTACTTC	CASSQVEGLAGGLGETQYF
TRBV5-4	-	TRBJ2-5	TGTGCCAGCAGCTTTAGTCCTAGCCTCCAAGAGACCCAGTACTTC	CASSFSPSLQETQYF
TRBV27	-	TRBJ1-2	TGTGCCAGCAGTTTGAGCAGGGGACATGGCTACACCTTC	CASSLSRGHGYTF
TRBV29-1	-	TRBJ1-2	TGCAGCGTTGAAGATCTACGACAGGAGACTCTTGGGGGCTACACCTTC	CSVEDLRQETLGGYTF
TRBV11-2	TRBD2	TRBJ2-1	TGTGCCAGCAGCCCGGGACTAGCGGAGCAGTTCTTC	CASSPGLAEQFF
TRBV7-9	-	TRBJ2-5	TGTGCCAGCAGCTTAGATTTTAGCGATGAGACCCAGTACTTC	CASSLDFSDETQYF
TRBV9	-	TRBJ2-5	TGTGCCAGCAGCGCTTACAGGGAGGGTGAGACCCAGTACTTC	CASSAYREGETQYF
TRBV6-6	-	TRBJ2-7	TGTGCCAGCAGTATCCGGGACATCCCCACCTACGAGCAGTACTTC	CASSIRDIPTYEQYF